This T cell receptor beta chain was identified in a study of blood T cell repertoires in COVID-19. On the study more broadly: Sources were T cells, B-cell-depleted T cells, or PBMCs; the material itself was cDNA or gDNA.

Clones were read by immunoSEQ multiplex PCR, and TCRdb kept only the in-frame ones, dropping some. The table has over 300,000 clones, approximately 85% seen once; the top ten hold around 2.1%. Individuals aged 18 to 89 years were recruited from roughly 23 US areas. V shed 3 bases, J shed 5 bases, and the junction held 5 bases outside the gene matches. CDR3 length: 14 amino acids. Germline V gene sequence: CDR1 SGHKS, CDR2 YYEKEE (reference sequence). The chain combines TRBV5-5 with TRBJ1-2; 9 bases agree with TRBD1. The sequence came from a man under 40 who had recovered from COVID-19. What was sequenced was PBMCs or T cells enriched from blood (not recorded which). The CDR3 sequence: CASSSTGGAYGYTF. CDR3 DNA sequence: TGTGCCAGCAGCTCAACAGGGGGCGCTTATGGCTACACCTTC.